Below, 28 T cell receptor beta chains from the same sample are listed, as sequenced in a study of T-cell memory formation after mild COVID-19. Using its own MiXCR run on the 5' RACE reads, TCRdb lists one record per CDR3 protein. The table lists about 160,000 distinct CDR3 sequences, 25% to 40% of them singletons. The sequenced sample consisted of PBMCs or a T cell subset sorted from them (not recorded which). The receptors stem from an adult woman who had mild COVID-19 (a few samples of this study predate the infection). Cell type and time point are not known.

The chain has TRBV4-3 and TRBJ1-2, with 9 nucleotides matching TRBD1. CDR3 length equals 18 residues. Germline V gives CDR1 LGHNA, CDR2 YSLEER. V trimming: 0 bases; J trimming: 4 bases; junction bases outside the gene matches: 12. CDR3 nucleotides: TGCGCCAGCAGCCAAGATGGGGACAGGGTTACCCCCTTCTATGGCTACACCTTC. It is translated as CASSQDGDRVTPFYGYTF.

The chain carries TRBV7-8 and TRBJ2-1, with 8 bases fitting TRBD2. With V trimmed by 1 base and J by 4 bases, 6 bases remained unmatched. The V gene's germline CDR1 is SGHVS and CDR2 FQNEAQ. The CDR3 runs 16 residues. The CDR3 protein is CASSLVRGGQYNEQFF. CDR3 DNA sequence: TGTGCCAGCAGCTTAGTTCGGGGGGGCCAGTACAATGAGCAGTTCTTC.

The V call is TRBV19, the J call TRBJ2-1; D ambiguous. Germline CDR1 and CDR2: LNHDA and SQIVND (reference sequence). The CDR3 totals 14 residues. Trimming took off 8 bases at V and 0 bases at J, with 11 bases between the two ends. CDR3 protein: CASPWGISYNEQFF. CDR3 sequence (DNA): TGTGCCAGTCCGTGGGGAATCTCCTACAATGAGCAGTTCTTC.

The chain is built from TRBV7-2 and TRBJ2-7; D unclear. The CDR3 sequence is 13 residues long. V was trimmed by 2 bases and J by 3 bases, leaving 8 bases between them. Germline CDR1 reads SGHTA; CDR2 reads FQGNSA. The CDR3 protein is CASSLRLDYEQYF. CDR3 sequence (DNA): TGTGCCAGCAGCTTAAGGTTGGACTACGAGCAGTACTTC.

The gene calls are TRBV3-1 and TRBJ2-3; 8 bases map to TRBD2. The germline gives CDR1 LGHDT, CDR2 YNNKEL (reference sequence). The CDR3 runs to 21 residues. V was clipped by 5 bases and J by 0 bases; unmatched bases: 22. Here the CDR3 reads CASSSTPGLVYTADSTDTQYF. The CDR3 DNA reads as TGTGCCAGCAGCTCGACACCGGGACTAGTCTACACCGCCGATAGCACAGATACGCAGTATTTT.

This chain links TRBV5-1 with TRBJ2-1; D might be TRBD1 (5 bases). Germline V CDR1 and CDR2: SGHRS, YFSETQ. V was pared by 4 bases and J by 4 bases, with 12 bases between. The CDR3 sequence is 14 residues long. As DNA, the CDR3 is TGCGCCAGCAGCGAAATTCCAGGGTACAATGAGCAGTTCTTC. Protein sequence: CASSEIPGYNEQFF.

This clonotype was found once. The chain combines TRBV7-9 with TRBJ1-2, with 8 bases fitting TRBD1. The V gene end was trimmed by 5 bases and the J gene end by 4 bases; junction bases not matched to a gene: 3. The length of the CDR3 is 13 residues. Germline values: CDR1 SEHNR, CDR2 FQNEAQ (reference sequence). Here the CDR3 DNA reads TGTGCCAGCAGCGAAGACAGGGGCTATGGCTACACCTTC. This translates into CASSEDRGYGYTF. Full variable domain (outside the CDR3, taken from reference TRBV7-9 and TRBJ1-2): DTGVSQNPRHKITKRGQNVTFRCDPISEHNRLYWYRQTLGQGPEFLTYFQNEAQLEKSRLLSDRFSAERPKGSFSTLEIQRTEQGDSAMYLCASSEDRGYGYTFGSGTRLTVV.

This clonotype appeared a few times. The genes are TRBV29-1 and TRBJ2-2; D is unclear. This CDR3 contains 11 residues. Looked up from germline, CDR1 is SQVTM and CDR2 is ANQGSEA. Trimming pared 3 bases from V and 6 bases from J, leaving 5 bases between. Here the CDR3 DNA reads TGCAGCGTTGACGGCGCCGGGGAGCTGTTTTTT. As protein: CSVDGAGELFF.

This clonotype was detected only a few times. This chain connects TRBV18 to TRBJ2-7; 7 bases are a match to TRBD1. Unmatched junction bases numbered 10, after V lost 5 bases and J lost 3 bases. This CDR3 contains 15 residues. CDR1 is KGHSH, CDR2 LQKENI, per germline. The CDR3 spells CASSTSRDRYYEQYF. In DNA form, the CDR3 reads TGTGCCAGCTCAACAAGCCGGGACAGATACTACGAGCAGTACTTC.

V is TRBV20-1 and J is TRBJ2-7; 9 bases fit TRBD2. The germline V gene has CDR1 DFQATT and CDR2 SNEGSKA (reference sequence). The junction had 6 bases not matched to a gene; V was cut back by 3 bases and J by 6 bases. The CDR3 consists of 13 residues. The CDR3 nucleotides are TGCAGTGCTAGTGGCGGCGGGAGGGCCGAGCAGTACTTC. Encoded protein: CSASGGGRAEQYF.

This clonotype has more than one count but fewer than ten. CDR3 amino acids: CSARGPGGTGELFF. The CDR3 nucleotides read TGCAGTGCTAGAGGCCCAGGTGGGACCGGGGAGCTGTTTTTT. V is TRBV20-1 and J is TRBJ2-2; D call uncertain. Germline V gives CDR1 DFQATT, CDR2 SNEGSKA (reference sequence). The CDR3 contains 14 residues. V shed 1 base and J shed 5 bases, with 11 bases lying between them.

This clonotype has a single count. The chain links TRBV6-5 to TRBJ2-1, with 10 bases fitting TRBD2. The CDR3 consists of 16 residues. Germline V gives CDR1 MNHEY, CDR2 SVGAGI. V lost 4 bases and J lost 4; bases outside the gene matches: 7. The CDR3 coding sequence is TGTGCCAGCAGTTCCCTAGCGGGGGTGAGTTACAATGAGCAGTTCTTC. It translates to CASSSLAGVSYNEQFF.

The V call is TRBV29-1, the J call TRBJ2-7; a weak D match, TRBD1 (6 bases). This CDR3 region has 15 residues. Germline V gene lookup returns CDR1 SQVTM and CDR2 ANQGSEA. V lost 0 bases and J lost 1, with 13 bases in between. This CDR3 is CSVEEATGFSYEQYF. CDR3 in DNA: TGCAGCGTTGAAGAAGCGACAGGCTTTTCCTACGAGCAGTACTTC.

CDR3 region: CASSRDTSNYGYTF. Written as DNA, the CDR3 is TGTGCCAGTAGCCGGGACACGAGTAACTATGGCTACACCTTC. This sequence joins TRBV19 and TRBJ1-2; possible D gene TRBD1, 6 bases. Germline CDR1 LNHDA, CDR2 SQIVND (reference sequence). The CDR3 is made up of 14 amino acids. V was cut by 6 bases and J by 1 base, with 12 bases left in between.

This clonotype was seen a single time. The chain combines TRBV12-3 or TRBV12-4 with TRBJ1-5; D remains ambiguous. The CDR3 extends over 14 amino acids. V was cut by 6 bases and J by 11 bases, with 20 bases left in between. In DNA form, the CDR3 reads TGTGCCAGCAGAGGTGAAGGTCCCATCAAGTCCCAGCATTTT. Its protein is CASRGEGPIKSQHF.

The chain carries TRBV2 and TRBJ1-2, with no clear D. Germline values: CDR1 SNHLY, CDR2 FYNNEI. This CDR3 has 14 amino acids. Trimming pared 6 bases from V and 0 bases from J, leaving 11 bases between. CDR3 nucleotides: TGTGCCAGCAGGAGTTTGAGGTCTAACTATGGCTACACCTTC. Translation gives CASRSLRSNYGYTF.

The rearrangement links TRBV11-1 to TRBJ2-5; TRBD1 matches at 9 bases. V lost 5 bases to trimming and J lost 5 bases; unmatched junction nucleotides: 6. Germline V gene data show CDR1 as SGHAT and CDR2 as FQDESV (reference sequence). CDR3 length equals 14 residues. The CDR3 DNA reads TGTGCCAGCAGCCCTGGACAGGGGCTGGAGACCCAGTACTTC. Translating gives CASSPGQGLETQYF. Full variable domain (missing parts from reference TRBV11-1 and TRBJ2-5): EAEVAQSPRYKITEKSQAVAFWCDPISGHATLYWYRQILGQGPELLVQFQDESVVDDSQLPKDRFSAERLKGVDSTLKIQPAELGDSAMYLCASSPGQGLETQYFGPGTRLLVL.

The chain recombines TRBV7-9 with TRBJ1-6; D is possibly TRBD1 (5 bases). V was clipped by 8 bases and J by 6 bases, with 14 bases between them. This CDR3 region has 14 residues. Looked up from germline, CDR1 is SEHNR and CDR2 is FQNEAQ (reference sequence). The CDR3 sequence: CASSGGGGNSPLHF. The CDR3, as DNA: TGTGCCAGCTCCGGTGGGGGAGGTAATTCACCCCTCCACTTT.

V and J are TRBV4-1 and TRBJ2-5; no clear D. With 4 bases removed from V and 5 bases from J, the gap between germline ends came to 14 bases. This CDR3 has 14 amino acids. The germline V gene has CDR1 MGHRA and CDR2 YSYEKL. CDR3 nucleotide sequence: TGCGCCAGCAGCCTTAGCAGAACGTGGGAGACCCAGTACTTC. It translates to CASSLSRTWETQYF.

This clonotype was picked up a small number of times. V gene TRBV6-2 or TRBV6-3 combines with J gene TRBJ2-6; weak D call: TRBD2 (6 bases). The CDR3 spans 14 residues. Between the trimmed V and J ends, which lost 6 bases and 4 bases, there was a span of 10 bases. CDR1 MNHEY and CDR2 SVGEGT come from the germline V gene. CDR3 residues: CASRVRGGANVLTF. CDR3 sequence (DNA): TGTGCCAGCAGGGTGCGGGGAGGGGCCAACGTCCTGACTTTC.

The chain employs TRBV9 and TRBJ2-2; the D gene is possibly TRBD1 (5 bases). V shed 3 bases and J shed 1 base, with 7 bases lying between them. The CDR3 is made up of 14 amino acids. Germline CDR1 is SGDLS and CDR2 is YYNGEE. CDR3 protein: CASSDQGNTGELFF. CDR3 bases: TGTGCCAGCAGCGATCAGGGGAACACCGGGGAGCTGTTTTTT.

The chain uses TRBV5-1 and TRBJ1-3, with 9 positions matching TRBD1. CDR1 is SGHRS, CDR2 YFSETQ, per germline. The length of the CDR3 is 16 residues. The J segment lost 3 bases and the V segment lost 4 bases, leaving 8 bases of the junction unmatched. The CDR3 region has the DNA TGCGCCAGCAGCCCGACCGGGACAGGGTATGGAAACACCATATATTTT. Protein: CASSPTGTGYGNTIYF.

This clonotype was seen just once. This sequence joins TRBV15 and TRBJ2-7, with 7 bases matching TRBD1. The CDR3 runs 15 residues. V was pared by 4 bases and J by 3 bases, with 9 bases of the junction left unmatched. The germline V gene has CDR1 LNHNV and CDR2 YYDKDF (reference sequence). The CDR3 DNA reads TGTGCCACCAGCAAGAGGGGTCGGGACAGCTACGAGCAGTACTTC. Protein sequence: CATSKRGRDSYEQYF.

The rearrangement joins TRBV13 to TRBJ2-1, with 14 bases lining up with TRBD2. Per germline, CDR1 PRHDT and CDR2 FYEKMQ (reference sequence). The CDR3 has 18 amino acids. V shed 5 bases, J shed 0 bases, and the junction held 6 bases outside the gene matches. For the CDR3, the DNA is TGTGCCAGCAGCCGACTAGCGGGAGGGCCAAGCTCCTACAATGAGCAGTTCTTC. Its protein product is CASSRLAGGPSSYNEQFF.

This clonotype was found a few times. V and J are TRBV29-1 and TRBJ2-3; D remains unclear. Germline V gene data show CDR1 as SQVTM and CDR2 as ANQGSEA. V lost 6 bases and J 2 bases, leaving 24 bases between the germline ends. CDR3 length: 17 residues. This chain's CDR3 is CSVADLPLTQSTDTQYF. CDR3 nucleotide sequence: TGCAGCGTCGCTGATCTACCTCTCACTCAGTCCACAGATACGCAGTATTTT.

This clonotype has more than one count but fewer than ten. The chain joins TRBV4-2 to TRBJ2-1; 9 nucleotides align to TRBD2. Germline CDR1 is LGHNA and CDR2 is YNFKEQ. The CDR3 runs 15 residues. The J segment lost 6 bases and the V segment lost 4 bases, leaving 7 bases of the junction unmatched. The CDR3 DNA reads as TGTGCCAGCAGCCCCGCTAGCGGGGTGTTCAATGAGCAGTTCTTC. Translation: CASSPASGVFNEQFF.

V gene TRBV11-1 combines with J gene TRBJ2-1; 8 bases are shared with TRBD1. CDR1 is SGHAT, CDR2 FQDESV, per germline (reference sequence). This CDR3 is built from 13 residues. J was trimmed by 10 bases and V by 4 bases; bases with no gene match: 6. The CDR3 loop reads CASSSQGAREQFF. The CDR3 DNA reads as TGTGCCAGCAGCTCCCAGGGGGCTCGGGAGCAGTTCTTC.

The CDR3 DNA follows: TGTGCCACCCATTCGGGGGAGACCTACGAGCAGTACTTC. Residues: CATHSGETYEQYF. This chain links TRBV10-3 with TRBJ2-7; a possible D gene is TRBD2 (6 bases). With 10 bases removed from V and 2 bases from J, the gap between germline ends came to 15 bases. Germline V gene sequence: CDR1 ENHRY, CDR2 SYGVKD. The CDR3 consists of 13 residues.